The 28 T cell receptor beta chains below come from one sample, sequenced in a study of CD8+CD57+ T cells in acquired aplastic anemia. All patients picked for sequencing had shown, by flow cytometry, an expansion of CD8+CD57+ cells. Investigators profiled TCR beta VDJ and CDR3 from genomic DNA template. TCRdb reprocessed the reads via MiXCR and lists one record per CDR3 protein. The sample records roughly 190,000 distinct CDR3 sequences, under 55% being singletons. Sample: sorted CD4+, CD8+, or CD8+CD57+ T cells (not recorded which) from PBMCs. These TCRs come from a human donor with aplastic anemia.

This clonotype was seen only a few times. The chain uses TRBV4-2 and TRBJ2-6; no firm D call. The V and J ends lost 0 bases and 2 bases respectively, with 11 bases between them. CDR3 length equals 17 residues. CDR1 LGHNA and CDR2 YNFKEQ come from the germline V gene. CDR3 nucleotide sequence: TGTGCCAGCAGCCAAGATCGGAGTGGCACTGGGGCCAACGTCCTGACTTTC. Its translation: CASSQDRSGTGANVLTF.

This clonotype was seen many times. The V call is TRBV10-3, the J call TRBJ2-2; D not resolved. The CDR3 consists of 13 residues. V was cut by 3 bases and J by 1 base, with 3 bases left in between. Germline CDR1 is ENHRY and CDR2 is SYGVKD. CDR3 DNA: TGTGCCATCAGTGATAAGAACACCGGGGAGCTGTTTTTT. This translates into CAISDKNTGELFF.

In DNA, the CDR3 is TGCAGTGCCCACTCCGGGGGCGGGAAGGACACCTTC. Its protein is CSAHSGGGKDTF. V gene TRBV20-1 combines with J gene TRBJ1-2, with D maybe TRBD1 (6 bases). Trimming left V 6 bases short and J 12 bases short, with 20 bases between. From germline, CDR1 is DFQATT and CDR2 SNEGSKA (reference sequence). The CDR3 contains 12 residues.

This clonotype has a count of ten or more. This chain joins TRBV11-3 and TRBJ2-7; D not resolved. Germline V gene sequence: CDR1 SGHNT, CDR2 YENEEA. This CDR3 has 12 residues. V dropped 5 bases and J dropped 2 bases, with 7 bases sitting between them. CDR3 sequence: CASSHGPYEQYF. CDR3 DNA: TGTGCCAGCAGCCACGGGCCCTACGAGCAGTACTTC.

This clonotype has at least ten counts. The chain is built from TRBV7-2 and TRBJ2-7, with 8 bases identical to TRBD2. Germline values: CDR1 SGHTA, CDR2 FQGNSA. The CDR3 contains 14 residues. Germline trimming cut 5 bases from V and 3 bases from J; bases unmatched to any gene: 6. In nucleotides, the CDR3 is TGTGCCAGCAGCCAAAGCGGGAGACTCTACGAGCAGTACTTC. This gives the protein CASSQSGRLYEQYF. Together with reference TRBV7-2 and TRBJ2-7, the CDR3 gives the full variable domain: GAGVSQSPSNKVTEKGKDVELRCDPISGHTALYWYRQSLGQGLEFLIYFQGNSAPDKSGLPSDRFSAERTGGSVSTLTIQRTQQEDSAVYLCASSQSGRLYEQYFGPGTRLTVT.

About this clonotype: The conserved phenylalanine or tryptophan is not found at the CDR3 terminus, so this likely reflects a read error. The V gene is TRBV24-1, the J gene TRBJ2-6; 7 bases are shared with TRBD1. V lost 8 bases to trimming and J lost 2 bases; unmatched junction nucleotides: 8. CDR1 is KGHDR and CDR2 is SFDVKD in the germline V gene. The CDR3 is 16 amino acids. CDR3 sequence: CATIIQTGPGANVLTL. CDR3 nucleotide sequence: TGTGCCACCATTATTCAGACAGGGCCTGGGGCCAACGTCCTGACTCTC.

This clonotype was found many times. Here the CDR3 reads CASSHGVAGTQETQYF. The CDR3 DNA sequence: TGTGCCAGCAGCCATGGGGTAGCGGGGACCCAAGAGACCCAGTACTTC. This sequence joins TRBV4-2 and TRBJ2-5; 8 bases line up with TRBD2. V gave up 3 bases and J gave up 1 base; unmatched junction bases: 7. The CDR3 runs to 16 residues. Germline-derived CDR1 and CDR2 are LGHNA and YNFKEQ.

The V gene is TRBV29-1, the J gene TRBJ2-7; unclear D gene. The CDR3 loop spans 10 amino acids. Per the germline V gene, CDR1 is SQVTM and CDR2 is ANQGSEA. Trimming stripped 6 bases from V and 4 bases from J, with 7 bases between. CDR3 loop: CSVADYEQYF. For the CDR3, the DNA is TGCAGCGTCGCCGATTACGAGCAGTACTTC.

Ten or more counts support this clonotype. The chain couples TRBV9 to TRBJ1-2; a weak D match, TRBD1 (6 bases). The V gene's germline CDR1 is SGDLS and CDR2 YYNGEE. The CDR3 is 14 residues long. V was pared by 1 base and J by 7 bases, with 14 bases between. The CDR3 sequence: CASSVLSGEGGYTF. DNA of the CDR3: TGTGCCAGCAGCGTATTGTCAGGGGAGGGTGGCTACACCTTC.

The chain carries TRBV11-2 and TRBJ1-3; D gene unclear. Trimming left V 3 bases short and J 1 base short, with 13 bases between. CDR3 size: 16 residues. Looked up from germline, CDR1 is SGHAT and CDR2 is FQNNGV. For the CDR3, the DNA is TGTGCCAGCAGCTTTGGGGAACGGCAGTCTGGAAACACCATATATTTT. Translated, it gives CASSFGERQSGNTIYF.

The CDR3 DNA is TGTGCCAGCAGTGTAGGTTGGTCCAGGGGTGAAGCTTTCTTT. As protein: CASSVGWSRGEAFF. This sequence joins TRBV2 and TRBJ1-1, with a weak D call TRBD1 (6 bases). The V gene's germline CDR1 is SNHLY and CDR2 FYNNEI. Trimming took 4 bases from V and 7 from J, leaving 16 bases between them. The CDR3 is 14 amino acids.

This clonotype occurred many times. The chain is built from TRBV24-1 and TRBJ2-1; D is ambiguous. CDR1 KGHDR and CDR2 SFDVKD come from the germline V gene. The CDR3 runs to 15 residues. V dropped 1 base and J dropped 0 bases, with 6 bases sitting between them. In DNA, the CDR3 is TGTGCCACCAGTGATTTTCGGGCCTCCTACAATGAGCAGTTCTTC. This encodes CATSDFRASYNEQFF.

There are a few counts of this clonotype. The chain couples TRBV27 to TRBJ2-3; 9 bases are shared with TRBD2. The germline V gene encodes CDR1 MNHEY and CDR2 SMNVEV (reference sequence). Unmatched junction bases numbered 5, after V lost 7 bases and J lost 0 bases. CDR3 length: 15 amino acids. The CDR3 spells CASKASGASTDTQYF. The CDR3 DNA reads TGTGCCAGCAAGGCTAGCGGGGCTAGCACAGATACGCAGTATTTT.

This sequence joins TRBV5-1 and TRBJ2-5, with D perhaps matching TRBD1 (5 bases). Per the germline V gene, CDR1 is SGHRS and CDR2 is YFSETQ. Trimming stripped 0 bases from V and 2 bases from J, with 11 bases between. This CDR3 has 15 residues. CDR3 sequence: CASSLVGKGQETQYF. As DNA, the CDR3 is TGCGCCAGCAGCTTGGTGGGAAAGGGGCAAGAGACCCAGTACTTC.

The chain joins TRBV15 to TRBJ2-5; the D is unclear. Per germline, CDR1 LNHNV and CDR2 YYDKDF (reference sequence). The CDR3 totals 14 residues. With 1 base removed from V and 5 bases from J, the gap between germline ends came to 11 bases. The CDR3 nucleotides are TGTGCCACCAGCAGAGGGACCGGGTTGGAGACCCAGTACTTC. Translating gives CATSRGTGLETQYF.

V usage is TRBV25-1 and J usage is TRBJ2-5, with 11 positions matching TRBD2. The V gene's germline CDR1 is MGHDK and CDR2 SYGVNS. CDR3 length: 17 residues. The ends lost 4 bases at V and 5 bases at J; junction bases unmatched: 12. The CDR3 is CASSGGVLAGGMETQYF. CDR3 bases: TGTGCCAGCAGTGGGGGGGTGCTAGCGGGGGGAATGGAGACCCAGTACTTC.

Only a few counts were recorded for this clonotype. This chain links TRBV27 with TRBJ1-5, with 11 positions matching TRBD1. Germline V gene lookup returns CDR1 MNHEY and CDR2 SMNVEV (reference sequence). V lost 4 bases and J lost 6; bases outside the gene matches: 5. The CDR3 length is 15 residues. This chain's CDR3 is CASSSRTGGGQPQHF. The CDR3 bases are TGTGCCAGCAGTTCAAGGACAGGGGGCGGTCAGCCCCAGCATTTT.

This clonotype was counted a few times. The chain uses TRBV9 and TRBJ1-6; 8 positions agree with TRBD1. With 4 bases clipped from V and 9 bases from J, the junction kept 6 bases outside the gene matches. CDR1 is SGDLS, CDR2 YYNGEE, per germline. This CDR3 comprises 14 residues. The DNA for the CDR3 is TGTGCCAGCAGCCAAACAGGGGGTGCTTCACCCCTCCACTTT. Amino acids: CASSQTGGASPLHF. Looking up the rest from reference TRBV9 and TRBJ1-6 gives the full variable domain: DSGVTQTPKHLITATGQRVTLRCSPRSGDLSVYWYQQSLDQGLQFLIQYYNGEERAKGNILERFSAQQFPDLHSELNLSSLELGDSALYFCASSQTGGASPLHFGNGTRLTVT.

The CDR3 DNA reads as TGCGCCAGCAGCTTGACCGGGACAGGGAACACTGAAGCTTTCTTT. Protein product: CASSLTGTGNTEAFF. The V and J genes are TRBV5-1 and TRBJ1-1; 8 nucleotides align to TRBD1. Germline V gene sequence: CDR1 SGHRS, CDR2 YFSETQ. After removal of 1 base from V and 1 base from J, the junction contained 3 bases not matched to a gene. The CDR3 contains 15 residues.

The CDR3 nucleotides are TGTGCCAGTAGTATTCCCTGGGACAGGCCATATGGCTACACCTTC. Translation: CASSIPWDRPYGYTF. The J gene is TRBJ1-2, the V gene TRBV19, with 8 bases matching TRBD1. Germline loops: CDR1 LNHDA, CDR2 SQIVND (reference sequence). The junction had 8 bases not matched to a gene; V was cut back by 3 bases and J by 5 bases. This CDR3 comprises 15 residues.

The chain couples TRBV20-1 to TRBJ2-2; 10 bases agree with TRBD1. Germline CDR1 reads DFQATT; CDR2 reads SNEGSKA (reference sequence). The CDR3 contains 14 residues. Trimming cost V 5 bases and J 7 bases; bases outside gene matches: 7. This chain's CDR3 is CSASRDRGNGELFF. CDR3 DNA sequence: TGCAGTGCTTCGCGGGACAGGGGTAACGGGGAGCTGTTTTTT.

In the case of this clonotype: The conserved phenylalanine or tryptophan is not found at the CDR3 terminus, so this likely reflects a read error. V usage is TRBV12-3 or TRBV12-4 and J usage is TRBJ2-7, with TRBD1 matching 12 bases. This CDR3 contains 15 residues. Trimming took 3 bases from V and 5 from J; bases not matched to a gene: 5. The DNA for the CDR3 is TGTGCCAGCAGTTTTCCGGGACAGGGGGCTAACGAGCAGTACCTC. This translates into CASSFPGQGANEQYL.

This sequence joins TRBV4-2 and TRBJ2-7, with TRBD2 matching over 9 bases. Trimming removed 1 base from V and 4 bases from J; junction bases left unmatched: 11. CDR1 and CDR2 (germline): LGHNA, YNFKEQ. The CDR3 has 17 amino acids. The CDR3 coding sequence is TGTGCCAGCAGCCAAGGGGGTTCGAGCGGGAGGACGTACGAGCAGTACTTC. It codes for CASSQGGSSGRTYEQYF.

This clonotype was seen a few times. The V and J genes are TRBV2 and TRBJ2-5; 8 nucleotides align to TRBD2. CDR3 length: 14 amino acids. Germline CDR1 and CDR2: SNHLY and FYNNEI. Losses at the gene ends were 5 bases for V and 1 base for J; bases not matched to a gene: 3. In DNA, the CDR3 is TGTGCCAGCAGTTCACTAGCGGTCCAAGAGACCCAGTACTTC. It yields the protein CASSSLAVQETQYF.

This clonotype was counted ten times or more. This chain uses TRBV5-1 with TRBJ2-1; a weak D match, TRBD2 (6 bases). This CDR3 is 15 amino acids long. Trimming removed 0 bases at V and 6 bases at J, with 13 bases between. Germline V CDR1 and CDR2: SGHRS, YFSETQ. The CDR3 sequence: CASSLDGGLINEQFF. In DNA form, the CDR3 reads TGCGCCAGCAGCTTGGATGGGGGACTCATCAATGAGCAGTTCTTC. Full variable domain (outside the CDR3, taken from reference TRBV5-1 and TRBJ2-1): KAGVTQTPRYLIKTRGQQVTLSCSPISGHRSVSWYQQTPGQGLQFLFEYFSETQRNKGNFPGRFSGRQFSNSRSEMNVSTLELGDSALYLCASSLDGGLINEQFFGPGTRLTVL.

This clonotype was picked up many times. The rearrangement links TRBV6-4 to TRBJ2-7, with TRBD1 identical over 7 bases. CDR1 is MRHNA and CDR2 is SNTAGT in the germline V gene. The CDR3 spans 13 residues. The V segment lost 8 bases and the J segment 4 bases; nucleotides outside the gene matches: 8. This chain's CDR3 is CASPRTGAYEQYF. DNA for the CDR3: TGTGCCAGCCCCAGGACAGGAGCTTACGAGCAGTACTTC.

The rearrangement links TRBV7-6 to TRBJ2-7; D is possibly TRBD2 (6 bases). This CDR3 has 13 amino acids. V was pared by 5 bases and J by 4 bases, with 12 bases between. CDR1 SGHVS and CDR2 FNYEAQ come from the germline V gene. The CDR3 reads CASSPGTHYEQYF. In DNA form, the CDR3 reads TGTGCCAGCAGCCCCGGGACTCATTACGAGCAGTACTTC. The complete variable domain, with remaining parts taken from reference TRBV7-6 and TRBJ2-7, reads GAGVSQSPRYKVTKRGQDVALRCDPISGHVSLYWYRQALGQGPEFLTYFNYEAQQDKSGLPNDRFSAERPEGSISTLTIQRTEQRDSAMYRCASSPGTHYEQYFGPGTRLTVT.

The J gene is TRBJ1-1, the V gene TRBV19; D possibly corresponds to TRBD1 (5 bases). Germline values: CDR1 LNHDA, CDR2 SQIVND (reference sequence). This CDR3 region has 16 residues. Trimming pared 3 bases from V and 3 bases from J, leaving 17 bases between. In nucleotides, the CDR3 is TGTGCCAGTAGTATGTGGGGGGTCGGAGGGTACACTGAAGCTTTCTTT. This sequence encodes CASSMWGVGGYTEAFF.